This TCR beta chain was recorded in a study of blood T cells in healthy people across ages. Study-wide findings and caveats: With age, beta diversity per million T cells declined roughly linearly, significantly by about 37. Aged donors had fewer naive CD4+ cells and lower diversity than long-lived donors.

This clonotype showed up just a few times. What it recognizes is unknown. It was with a sample-barcoded 5' primer and a J-beta primer mix that a second PCR of roughly 6 to 11 cycles was run. TCRdb ran MiXCR on the 5' RACE reads and lists one entry per CDR3 protein. This sample carries around 1.7 million distinct CDR3 sequences, approximately 30% of them seen once, and the ten largest clones take 7.7%. The V and J ends lost 3 bases and 13 bases respectively, with 22 bases between them. The CDR3 contains 15 residues. In germline, CDR1 is LNHNV, CDR2 YYDKDF (reference sequence). The rearrangement links TRBV15 to TRBJ2-1; the D is unclear. Sequenced input: blood. The clonotype comes from a woman aged 25 to 39 in good health. The CDR3 DNA reads TGTGCCACCAGCAGGGATCCCGCCGATCGGCGGAACCAGTTCTTC. It yields the protein CATSRDPADRRNQFF.